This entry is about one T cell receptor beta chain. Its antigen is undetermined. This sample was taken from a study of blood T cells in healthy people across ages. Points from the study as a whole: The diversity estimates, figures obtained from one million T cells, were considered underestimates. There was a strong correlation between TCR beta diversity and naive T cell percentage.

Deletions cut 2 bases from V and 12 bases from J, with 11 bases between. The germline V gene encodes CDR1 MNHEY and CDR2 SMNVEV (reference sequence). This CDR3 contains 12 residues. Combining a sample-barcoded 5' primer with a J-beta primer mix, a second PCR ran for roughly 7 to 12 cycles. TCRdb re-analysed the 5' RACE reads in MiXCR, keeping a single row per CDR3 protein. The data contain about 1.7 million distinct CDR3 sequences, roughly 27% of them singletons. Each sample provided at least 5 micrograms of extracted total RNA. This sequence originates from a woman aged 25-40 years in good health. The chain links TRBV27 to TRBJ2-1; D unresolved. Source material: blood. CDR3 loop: CASSLIGDGQFF. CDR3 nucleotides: TGTGCCAGCAGTTTAATTGGGGATGGGCAGTTCTTC.